This TCR beta chain was recovered during a study of chemoradiotherapy in HPV16-positive cancers. Study findings and constraints: During treatment, candidate HPV-specific clones and E7-related motifs expanded in tumor. Better recurrence-free survival went with HPV-responsive T-cell expansion in HPV16-positive patients.

J was trimmed by 4 bases and V by 1 base; bases with no gene match: 4. Germline V gives CDR1 MGHRA, CDR2 YSYEKL. The CDR3 consists of 15 residues. TCRdb's copy holds only in-frame clones and misses some; the assay was immunoSEQ multiplex PCR. The profile shows tens of thousands of clones, about 90% of them singletons. As concerns this clone: The target antigen is unknown.

Repeated repertoire sampling spanned the course of chemoradiotherapy. The starting material was blood, obtained from a patient who underwent chemoradiotherapy. The clonotype was recovered from a human donor with HPV-associated anogenital cancer. The rearrangement joins TRBV4-1 to TRBJ1-5; 7 bases match TRBD1. The CDR3 region has the DNA TGCGCCAGCAGCCAAGGGGGACAGACTAATCAGCCCCAGCATTTT. Its translation is CASSQGGQTNQPQHF.